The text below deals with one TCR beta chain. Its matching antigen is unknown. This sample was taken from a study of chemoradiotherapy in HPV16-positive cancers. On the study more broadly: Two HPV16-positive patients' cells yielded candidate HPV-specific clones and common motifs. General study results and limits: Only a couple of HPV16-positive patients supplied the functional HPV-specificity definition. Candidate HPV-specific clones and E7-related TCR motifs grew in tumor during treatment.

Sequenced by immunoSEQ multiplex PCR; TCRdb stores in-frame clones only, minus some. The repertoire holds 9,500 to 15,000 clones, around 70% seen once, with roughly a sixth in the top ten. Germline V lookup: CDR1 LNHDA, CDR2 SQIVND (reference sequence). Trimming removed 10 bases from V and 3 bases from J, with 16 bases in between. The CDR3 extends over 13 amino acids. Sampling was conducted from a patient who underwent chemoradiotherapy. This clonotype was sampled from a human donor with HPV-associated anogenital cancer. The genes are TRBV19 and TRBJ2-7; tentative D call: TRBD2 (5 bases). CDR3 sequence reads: CATSRGLRYEQYF. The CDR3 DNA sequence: TGTGCCACTTCCCGTGGACTGCGCTACGAGCAGTACTTC.